The clone carrying this T cell receptor beta chain was picked up one time. The record originates from a study of long-term antiretroviral therapy in people with HIV. The run of the v3.0 immunoSEQ assay was at survey level. Data came from immunoSEQ multiplex PCR; TCRdb stores just in-frame clones and leaves some out. The sample has under 20,000 clones; 80% are singletons. V was trimmed by 5 bases and J by 1 base, leaving 15 bases between them. The CDR3 runs to 16 residues. Germline V lookup: CDR1 SEHNR, CDR2 FQNEAQ (reference sequence). Going into DNA extraction, samples held about 0.95-10 million cryopreserved PBMC.

This rearrangement joins TRBV7-9 to TRBJ2-1, with D perhaps matching TRBD2 (5 bases). Material: unsorted PBMCs, obtained 0.2 years after starting antiretroviral therapy. This receptor was obtained from a woman aged 40 to 55 with HIV. CDR3 sequence reads: CASSPDGERSYNEQFF. The DNA of the CDR3 is TGTGCCAGCAGCCCCGACGGGGAGAGGTCCTACAATGAGCAGTTCTTC.